The 27 T cell receptor beta chains in this list originate from one sample, sequenced in a study of shared clonotypes between healthy human individuals. The method was immunoSEQ multiplex PCR; TCRdb's version includes in-frame clones alone and lacks a portion of them. The profile shows millions of clones, about 92% of them singletons. The specimen sequenced was naive CD4+ T cells sorted from blood. Specified subset: CD45RA+ positively selected. These receptors were obtained from a man aged 18 to 29 in good health.

This clone came up a few times. V gene TRBV5-6 combines with J gene TRBJ1-1; D not certain. The CDR3 has 13 amino acids. The germline V and J ends were trimmed by 4 bases and 0 bases, with 7 bases remaining between them. CDR1 and CDR2 from the germline V gene are SGHDT and YYEEEE. CDR3 sequence reads: CASSNSLNTEAFF. Here the CDR3 DNA reads TGTGCCAGCAGCAATTCATTGAACACTGAAGCTTTCTTT.

The J gene is TRBJ2-1, the V gene TRBV5-1; D ambiguous. CDR1 and CDR2 (germline): SGHRS, YFSETQ. V was clipped by 1 base and J by 7 bases, with 15 bases between them. The length of the CDR3 is 15 residues. The CDR3 sequence: CASSLRVLDGNEQFF. CDR3 bases: TGCGCCAGCAGCTTGCGGGTTTTAGATGGGAATGAGCAGTTCTTC.

This clone appeared a single time. Other DNA sequences of this sample code for an identical CDR3. The gene calls are TRBV2 and TRBJ2-5; 11 nucleotides line up with TRBD1. There are 15 residues in the CDR3. With 5 bases clipped from V and 5 bases from J, the junction kept 7 bases outside the gene matches. Germline assignment: CDR1 SNHLY and CDR2 FYNNEI. CDR3 amino acids: CASSKDRGRRETQYF. The CDR3 DNA sequence: TGTGCCAGCAGTAAGGACAGGGGGCGAAGGGAGACCCAGTACTTC.

The CDR3 nucleotides are TGCGCCAGCAGCCCTCAGGCGAATCAAGAGACCCAGTACTTC. Translation: CASSPQANQETQYF. This sequence joins TRBV4-1 and TRBJ2-5; D remains ambiguous. Trimming stripped 4 bases from V and 2 bases from J, with 11 bases between. Germline CDR1 and CDR2: MGHRA and YSYEKL. The CDR3 has 14 amino acids.

The V and J genes are TRBV19 and TRBJ2-7; 10 nucleotides match TRBD1. Germline V gene data show CDR1 as LNHDA and CDR2 as SQIVND (reference sequence). The CDR3 has 14 amino acids. J was trimmed by 6 bases and V by 1 base; bases with no gene match: 3. This CDR3 reads CASSIGQGAGEQYF. The CDR3, as DNA: TGTGCCAGTAGTATAGGACAGGGGGCGGGCGAGCAGTACTTC.

The chain joins TRBV6-1 to TRBJ1-4; D uncertain. The germline V gene encodes CDR1 MNHNS and CDR2 SASEGT. The CDR3 runs 16 residues. Between the trimmed V and J ends, which lost 3 bases and 3 bases, there was a span of 14 bases. The CDR3: CASSDRGISANEKLFF. In nucleotides, the CDR3 is TGTGCCAGCAGTGATCGGGGAATCTCGGCTAATGAAAAACTGTTTTTT.

This clone was recorded once. The same CDR3 is also encoded by other DNA sequences in this sample. The V gene is TRBV27, the J gene TRBJ1-1; D not certain. Trimming cost V 6 bases and J 1 base, with 6 bases left between them. Per germline, CDR1 MNHEY and CDR2 SMNVEV (reference sequence). This CDR3 is built from 12 residues. The DNA for the CDR3 is TGTGCCAGCAGGGAAAGGAACACTGAAGCTTTCTTT. This sequence encodes CASRERNTEAFF.

This chain uses TRBV10-3 with TRBJ2-5; no definite D call. V was shortened by 6 bases and J by 5 bases, with 10 bases between the two germline ends. Per germline, CDR1 ENHRY and CDR2 SYGVKD. This CDR3 has 12 residues. This CDR3 reads CAISDTLETQYF. CDR3 coding DNA: TGTGCCATCAGCGACACCCTGGAGACCCAGTACTTC.

The rearrangement joins TRBV7-9 to TRBJ2-5; TRBD1 aligns across 9 bases. The J call is doubtful: the DNA matches TRBJ2-7 better. Germline V CDR1 and CDR2: SEHNR, FQNEAQ (reference sequence). The CDR3 length is 15 residues. The CDR3 nucleotides read TGTGCCAGCAGCTACGAGACAGGGGGAACCTACGAGCAGTACTTC. Amino acid sequence: CASSYETGGTYEQYF.

The chain carries TRBV18 and TRBJ1-2; D unclear. Germline V CDR1 and CDR2: KGHSH, LQKENI. The CDR3 extends over 13 amino acids. V was trimmed by 3 bases and J by 8 bases, leaving 13 bases between them. The CDR3 protein is CASSPPNTWGYTF. CDR3 nucleotides: TGTGCCAGCTCACCTCCAAACACTTGGGGCTACACCTTC.

The CDR3 nucleotides are TGTGCCAGCAGTGAACACTTTAGCAATCAGCCCCAGCATTTT. It is translated as CASSEHFSNQPQHF. The chain combines TRBV2 with TRBJ1-5; unclear D gene. From germline, CDR1 is SNHLY and CDR2 FYNNEI. This CDR3 is built from 14 residues. The V and J ends lost 2 bases and 0 bases respectively, with 5 bases between them. The full variable domain, with the rest looked up from reference TRBV2 and TRBJ1-5, is EPEVTQTPSHQVTQMGQEVILRCVPISNHLYFYWYRQILGQKVEFLVSFYNNEISEKSEIFDDQFSVERPDGSNFTLKIRSTKLEDSAMYFCASSEHFSNQPQHFGDGTRLSIL.

The rearrangement uses TRBV10-3 and TRBJ2-1; weak D call: TRBD2 (5 bases). CDR1 is ENHRY and CDR2 is SYGVKD in the germline V gene. CDR3 size: 17 residues. Trimming removed 5 bases at V and 5 bases at J, with 22 bases between. CDR3 DNA sequence: TGTGCCATCAGTTCAAGAGGGCGCGAACAAAAACACAATGAGCAGTTCTTC. Residues: CAISSRGREQKHNEQFF.

The chain links TRBV2 to TRBJ2-7; D might be TRBD1 (5 bases). Germline V gene lookup returns CDR1 SNHLY and CDR2 FYNNEI. This CDR3 has 16 residues. V was trimmed by 1 base and J by 5 bases, leaving 18 bases between them. Here the CDR3 DNA reads TGTGCCAGCAGTGAAGTAAAGGGGAAACGAGAAAACGAGCAGTACTTC. Its translation is CASSEVKGKRENEQYF.

This rearrangement joins TRBV6-1 to TRBJ2-5, with 10 bases that match TRBD2. CDR3 length: 19 residues. Germline loops: CDR1 MNHNS, CDR2 SASEGT. The V and J ends lost 1 base and 0 bases, in that order; junction bases with no gene match: 11. CDR3: CASSEEGGSSGGYQETQYF. The CDR3 region has the DNA TGTGCCAGCAGTGAAGAAGGTGGGAGTAGCGGGGGGTACCAAGAGACCCAGTACTTC.

As for this clone: Other DNA sequences in the sample encode the same CDR3. The rearrangement links TRBV7-2 to TRBJ2-2; TRBD2 matches 7 bases. Trimming cost V 1 base and J 1 base; bases outside gene matches: 0. Germline CDR1 reads SGHTA; CDR2 reads FQGNSA. This CDR3 is 15 amino acids long. CDR3 bases: TGTGCCAGCAGCTTAGTAGCGGGGAACACCGGGGAGCTGTTTTTT. Translating it yields CASSLVAGNTGELFF.

The V and J genes are TRBV20-1 and TRBJ1-2; TRBD1 might be the D (6 bases). The ends were cut back, 5 bases at V and 7 bases at J, with 11 bases in the middle. Germline loops: CDR1 DFQATT, CDR2 SNEGSKA (reference sequence). CDR3 length: 11 residues. CDR3 sequence reads: CSAVEQGGYTF. The CDR3 region has the DNA TGCAGTGCTGTAGAACAGGGTGGCTACACCTTC.

The chain employs TRBV29-1 and TRBJ1-2, with 8 bases lining up with TRBD1. V lost 4 bases, J lost 0 bases, and 4 bases stayed unmatched. There are 14 residues in the CDR3. Per germline, CDR1 SQVTM and CDR2 ANQGSEA. CDR3 sequence reads: CSVADRGTNYGYTF. The CDR3 DNA follows: TGCAGCGTTGCCGACAGGGGAACTAACTATGGCTACACCTTC.

The V call is TRBV5-1, the J call TRBJ2-5; 9 positions match TRBD2. Germline loops: CDR1 SGHRS, CDR2 YFSETQ. J was trimmed by 1 base and V by 3 bases; bases with no gene match: 4. The CDR3 runs 15 residues. The CDR3 spells CASSSIAGVQETQYF. CDR3 bases: TGCGCCAGCAGCTCCATAGCGGGAGTCCAAGAGACCCAGTACTTC.

CDR3 sequence (DNA): TGTGCCAGCAGCTCGGGTGCGGGTACCGAGCAGTACTTC. The encoded protein is CASSSGAGTEQYF. This rearrangement joins TRBV7-9 to TRBJ2-5; D is perhaps TRBD2 (5 bases). The end of the DNA aligns better with TRBJ2-7, so the J call may be wrong. Germline CDR1 is SEHNR and CDR2 is FQNEAQ (reference sequence). The CDR3 consists of 13 residues.

The rearrangement uses TRBV7-6 and TRBJ2-5; no clear D gene. V was clipped by 5 bases and J by 5 bases, with 15 bases between them. From germline, CDR1 is SGHVS and CDR2 FNYEAQ. The CDR3 consists of 14 residues. The CDR3 here is CASSLISGGETQYF. As DNA, the CDR3 is TGTGCCAGCAGCCTCATTTCTGGTGGCGAGACCCAGTACTTC.

This chain connects TRBV4-1 to TRBJ2-5, with D perhaps TRBD2 (6 bases). Trimming removed 0 bases at V and 2 bases at J, with 19 bases between. This CDR3 comprises 18 residues. Germline CDR1 MGHRA, CDR2 YSYEKL. The CDR3 DNA reads as TGCGCCAGCAGCCAAGAAAGACTCACCCTCGGGGGACAAGAGACCCAGTACTTC. The encoded protein is CASSQERLTLGGQETQYF.

J is TRBJ2-1 and V is TRBV7-2, with a possible D match to TRBD2 (5 bases). Germline V CDR1 and CDR2: SGHTA, FQGNSA. CDR3 size: 17 residues. The V end was cut by 5 bases, the J end by 0 bases, with 17 bases between. The CDR3: CASSPRPAAYSYNEQFF. The CDR3 DNA reads TGTGCCAGCAGCCCGAGGCCAGCGGCATACTCCTACAATGAGCAGTTCTTC.

The chain has TRBV27 and TRBJ2-2; D may be TRBD2 (6 bases). Germline lookup yields CDR1 MNHEY and CDR2 SMNVEV (reference sequence). The CDR3 is 15 residues long. Trimming left V 3 bases short and J 7 bases short, with 15 bases between. CDR3 in DNA: TGTGCCAGCAGTTTGGGAGCGGGCGACGTCGGGGAGCTGTTTTTT. Protein sequence: CASSLGAGDVGELFF.

This clone was counted once. The chain recombines TRBV6-1 with TRBJ2-3, with 8 bases aligning to TRBD1. V dropped 6 bases and J dropped 4; count of bases not matched to a gene: 6. The CDR3 extends over 14 amino acids. Germline CDR1 is MNHNS and CDR2 is SASEGT. The CDR3 region has the DNA TGTGCCAGCAGGCTGGCAGGGGGCCCAGATACGCAGTATTTT. Translation: CASRLAGGPDTQYF.

The rearrangement joins TRBV5-5 to TRBJ2-7; TRBD1 or TRBD2 may be the D gene (5 bases each). V lost 3 bases to trimming and J lost 6 bases, with 13 bases between them. CDR3 length: 13 amino acids. Germline CDR1 SGHKS, CDR2 YYEKEE (reference sequence). CDR3 residues: CASSSSDSGEQYF. Written as DNA, the CDR3 is TGTGCCAGCAGCTCAAGCGACAGCGGCGAGCAGTACTTC.

The rearrangement uses TRBV7-9 and TRBJ1-5, with TRBD1 identical over 7 bases. This CDR3 spans 15 amino acids. Germline values: CDR1 SEHNR, CDR2 FQNEAQ (reference sequence). J was trimmed by 7 bases and V by 3 bases; bases with no gene match: 9. The CDR3 DNA follows: TGTGCCAGCAGCTTGGGGCAGGGGGATTTCCAGCCCCAGCATTTT. Amino acids: CASSLGQGDFQPQHF.

The chain uses TRBV7-2 and TRBJ2-3; 10 bases are a match to TRBD2. Germline loops: CDR1 SGHTA, CDR2 FQGNSA. The CDR3 sequence is 16 residues long. With V trimmed by 5 bases and J by 2 bases, 7 bases remained unmatched. CDR3 loop: CASSPMTSGYTDTQYF. CDR3 in DNA: TGTGCCAGCAGCCCAATGACTAGCGGGTACACAGATACGCAGTATTTT.